This T cell receptor (beta chain) was profiled in a study of blood T cells in healthy people across ages. Then a second PCR, running roughly 7 to 12 cycles, was carried out with a sample-barcoded 5' primer and a J-beta primer mix. Each cDNA was tagged by a template-switch adaptor containing 12 random nucleotides. TCRdb independently ran MiXCR on the 5' RACE reads; one entry per CDR3 protein. The table has hundreds of thousands of distinct CDR3 sequences, about 55% seen once. This CDR3 has 14 amino acids. Germline CDR1 reads KGHDR; CDR2 reads SFDVKD. Trimming cost V 10 bases and J 3 bases, with 14 bases left between them.

The chain combines TRBV24-1 with TRBJ2-2; D might be TRBD2 (7 bases). This clonotype was obtained from an older man in good health. Sequences were obtained from blood. The CDR3 region is CATGEGGHTGELFF. The CDR3 DNA follows: TGTGCCACGGGAGAGGGGGGGCACACCGGGGAGCTGTTTTTT.